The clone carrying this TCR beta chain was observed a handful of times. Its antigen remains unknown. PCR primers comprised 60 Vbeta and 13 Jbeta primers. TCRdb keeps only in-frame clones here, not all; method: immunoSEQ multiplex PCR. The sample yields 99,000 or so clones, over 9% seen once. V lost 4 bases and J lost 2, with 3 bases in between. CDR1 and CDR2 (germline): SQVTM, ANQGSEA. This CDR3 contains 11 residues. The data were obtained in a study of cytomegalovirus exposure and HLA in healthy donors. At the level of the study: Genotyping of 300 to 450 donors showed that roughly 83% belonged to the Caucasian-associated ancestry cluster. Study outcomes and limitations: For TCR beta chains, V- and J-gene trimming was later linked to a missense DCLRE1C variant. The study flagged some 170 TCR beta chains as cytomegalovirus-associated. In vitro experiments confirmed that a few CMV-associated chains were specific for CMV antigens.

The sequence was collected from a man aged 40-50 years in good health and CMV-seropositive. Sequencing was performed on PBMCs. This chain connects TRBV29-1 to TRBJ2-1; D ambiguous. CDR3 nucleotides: TGCAGCGTTGCAGCCTACAATGAGCAGTTCTTC. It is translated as CSVAAYNEQFF.